This entry features one TCR beta chain sequence. In the original processing: It was from reference gene primer amplification that nucleated cell counts were estimated. Sequencing was performed with immunoSEQ multiplex PCR; in TCRdb, only in-frame clones are kept and a portion is missing. That table furnishes V, J and clone size, whereas the DNA furnished D and trimming. Of around 84,000 clones listed, around four fifths are singletons. This sample is drawn from a study of blood T cell repertoires in COVID-19. Overall study context: T cells, B-cell-depleted T cells, or PBMCs supplied cDNA or gDNA.

Material for sequencing was peripheral blood. This receptor was obtained from a man older than 75 with active or convalescent COVID-19.

CDR3 sequence: CASSRWTGSGELFF. The CDR3 region has the DNA TGTGCCAGCAGCCGGTGGACAGGGTCCGGGGAGCTGTTTTTT. The rearrangement joins TRBV28 to TRBJ2-2; 8 bases are shared with TRBD1. Trimming took 6 bases from V and 6 from J; bases not matched to a gene: 6. CDR1 MDHEN and CDR2 SYDVKM come from the germline V gene. The CDR3 contains 14 residues.